This T cell receptor beta chain was recorded in a study of patients and donors after allogeneic stem cell transplantation. This CDR3 spans 13 amino acids. Germline V CDR1 and CDR2: SGHNT, YENEEA. V was cut by 0 bases and J by 4 bases, with 6 bases left in between. This clonotype was detected only a few times. TCRdb independently ran MiXCR on the RT-PCR reads; one entry per CDR3 protein. The sample has about 15,000 distinct CDR3 sequences, 27% seen once; the top ten hold under 45%. The gene calls are TRBV11-3 and TRBJ1-1; D remains ambiguous. Material: blood, either unsorted or a sorted T cell fraction (not recorded which). This receptor was taken from a human donor who was either an allogeneic HSCT recipient or a stem cell or donor lymphocyte infusion donor (not recorded which). It is not recorded whose cells these are; they may come from a transplant donor. The CDR3 sequence: CASSLEASTEAFF. In DNA, the CDR3 is TGTGCCAGCAGCTTAGAGGCGAGCACTGAAGCTTTCTTT.